This section outlines one TCR beta chain sequence together with its context. The record originates from a study of blood T cell repertoires in COVID-19. Study background: Sites in the United States, Italy and Spain provided acute and convalescent COVID-19 samples. The cDNA or gDNA used as material had been derived from T cells, B-cell-depleted T cells, or PBMCs.

Methods used by the authors: Estimation of nucleated cell counts was performed using reference gene primer amplification. Assay: immunoSEQ multiplex PCR; the TCRdb copy retains only in-frame clones and omits some. For V, J and clone size, that table is used; D and trimming come from the DNA. The table has hundreds of thousands of clones, 70% to 90% seen once. The participants were between about 18 and 90 years old and came from 24 US areas. The source material was PBMCs or T cells enriched from blood (not recorded which). The sequence derives from a woman between 45 and 65 years old with acute COVID-19.

The CDR3 reads CSVEDDRGQGYEQYF. The CDR3 DNA follows: TGCAGCGTTGAAGACGATAGAGGACAGGGCTACGAGCAGTACTTC. This chain uses TRBV29-1 with TRBJ2-7; 8 bases line up with TRBD1. This CDR3 has 15 residues. After removal of 0 bases from V and 3 bases from J, the junction contained 7 bases not matched to a gene. Per germline, CDR1 SQVTM and CDR2 ANQGSEA.